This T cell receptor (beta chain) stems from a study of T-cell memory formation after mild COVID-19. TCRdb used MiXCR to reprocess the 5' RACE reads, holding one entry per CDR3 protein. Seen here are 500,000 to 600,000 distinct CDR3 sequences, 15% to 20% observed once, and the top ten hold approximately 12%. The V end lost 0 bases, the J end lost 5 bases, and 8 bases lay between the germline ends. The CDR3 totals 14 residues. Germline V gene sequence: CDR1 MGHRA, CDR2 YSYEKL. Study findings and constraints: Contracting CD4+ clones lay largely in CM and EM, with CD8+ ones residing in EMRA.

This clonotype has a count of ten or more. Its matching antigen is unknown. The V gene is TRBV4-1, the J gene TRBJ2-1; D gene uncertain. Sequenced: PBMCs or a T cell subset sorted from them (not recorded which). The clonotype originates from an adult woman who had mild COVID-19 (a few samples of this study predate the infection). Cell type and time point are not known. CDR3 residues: CASSQDPIHNEQFF. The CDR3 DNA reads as TGCGCCAGCAGCCAAGACCCGATTCACAATGAGCAGTTCTTC.